One and the same sample provided the 14 T cell receptor beta chains below, sequenced in a study of CD8+ T cells in alopecia areata. The treatment was: oral pan-JAK inhibitor, 5-10 mg twice daily. Following extraction, RNA underwent reverse transcription to cDNA, which served as the sequencing template. Profiled with immunoSEQ multiplex PCR; TCRdb holds only in-frame clones, not every one. Of some 98,000 clones in the sample, around 60% are singletons; the top ten hold around a sixth. This sample comprised CD8+ T cells sorted from blood, obtained at week 4, from a patient treated with tofacitinib. The receptor source for this set is a human donor with alopecia areata.

This clone was recorded a few times. The chain employs TRBV19 and TRBJ1-1; 8 bases match TRBD1. Germline CDR1 LNHDA, CDR2 SQIVND (reference sequence). The junction had 5 bases not matched to a gene; V was cut back by 7 bases and J by 1 base. CDR3 size: 14 residues. CDR3 protein: CASTPGQENTEAFF. The CDR3 DNA follows: TGTGCCAGTACCCCGGGACAGGAGAACACTGAAGCTTTCTTT.

V gene TRBV28 combines with J gene TRBJ2-1; 10 bases match TRBD2. From germline, CDR1 is MDHEN and CDR2 SYDVKM. The CDR3 totals 15 residues. Germline trimming cut 6 bases from V and 9 bases from J; bases unmatched to any gene: 11. The CDR3 region has the DNA TGTGCCAGCAGGCTAGCGGGAGATTTTTTGGGTGAGCAGTTCTTC. This codes for CASRLAGDFLGEQFF.

The chain uses TRBV29-1 and TRBJ1-2; tentative D call: TRBD1 (6 bases). The CDR3 runs to 13 residues. Germline loops: CDR1 SQVTM, CDR2 ANQGSEA. Trimming pared 7 bases from V and 3 bases from J, leaving 15 bases between. The CDR3 reads CSGTGGADYGYTF. CDR3 DNA: TGCAGCGGCACCGGGGGCGCGGACTATGGCTACACCTTC.

Written as DNA, the CDR3 is TGTGCCAGCAGCTTATTCGAGGGACTAGCCAATGAGCAGTTCTTC. Translation gives CASSLFEGLANEQFF. The rearrangement links TRBV7-9 to TRBJ2-1; 9 bases are shared with TRBD2. V was clipped by 2 bases and J by 6 bases; unmatched bases: 5. The CDR3 is 15 amino acids. Germline CDR1 is SEHNR and CDR2 is FQNEAQ (reference sequence).

Comment on this clone: A much larger clone lies a single base off, so this may be a read error. This sequence joins TRBV4-3 and TRBJ2-6; D not certain. Per the germline V gene, CDR1 is LGHNA and CDR2 is YSLEER. This CDR3 is 15 amino acids long. V lost 0 bases, J lost 2 bases, and 5 bases lay in between. Here the CDR3 reads CASSQDNTGANVLTF. The CDR3 nucleotides read TGCGCCAGCAGCCAAGATAACACTGGGGCCAACGTCCTGACTTTC.

V usage is TRBV2 and J usage is TRBJ1-1, with D uncertain. V was shortened by 4 bases and J by 1 base, with 10 bases between the two germline ends. Germline V gene sequence: CDR1 SNHLY, CDR2 FYNNEI. CDR3 length: 14 amino acids. This CDR3 reads CASSGFMGNTEAFF. CDR3 coding DNA: TGTGCCAGCAGTGGTTTTATGGGGAACACTGAAGCTTTCTTT.

CDR3 coding DNA: TGTGCCAGTAGTACCCCCGGACAGCGCAATCAGCCCCAGCATTTT. Translation gives CASSTPGQRNQPQHF. This chain joins TRBV19 and TRBJ1-5, with D possibly being TRBD1 (6 bases). CDR3 length: 15 residues. Germline loops: CDR1 LNHDA, CDR2 SQIVND (reference sequence). The V end was cut by 4 bases, the J end by 2 bases, with 12 bases between. The whole variable domain, remainder taken from reference TRBV19 and TRBJ1-5, is DGGITQSPKYLFRKEGQNVTLSCEQNLNHDAMYWYRQDPGQGLRLIYYSQIVNDFQKGDIAEGYSVSREKKESFPLTVTSAQKNPTAFYLCASSTPGQRNQPQHFGDGTRLSIL.

The J gene is TRBJ2-7, the V gene TRBV6-5, with D tentatively TRBD1 or TRBD2 (5 bases each). Germline CDR1 is MNHEY and CDR2 is SVGAGI. The V and J ends lost 1 base and 3 bases respectively, with 13 bases between them. The CDR3 length is 15 residues. CDR3 bases: TGTGCCAGCAGTTACTTTACGGGACCCCTCTACGAGCAGTACTTC. Translation gives CASSYFTGPLYEQYF.

The chain is built from TRBV6-5 and TRBJ2-5, with no clear D. Looked up from germline, CDR1 is MNHEY and CDR2 is SVGAGI. The CDR3 has 15 amino acids. V was trimmed by 5 bases and J by 5 bases, leaving 18 bases between them. CDR3 sequence reads: CASSPGNSPKETQYF. The CDR3 coding sequence is TGTGCCAGCAGTCCCGGCAACAGTCCCAAGGAGACCCAGTACTTC.

The chain uses TRBV2 and TRBJ2-5; TRBD2 might be the D (6 bases). Near its end, the DNA agrees better with TRBJ2-7, so the J call may be wrong. The CDR3 has 13 amino acids. Germline V lookup: CDR1 SNHLY, CDR2 FYNNEI. The CDR3 sequence: CASSRGYGGEQYF. The CDR3 DNA follows: TGTGCCAGCAGTAGAGGTTACGGGGGCGAGCAGTACTTC.

V usage is TRBV29-1 and J usage is TRBJ2-7, with 7 bases fitting TRBD1. This CDR3 has 12 amino acids. The germline gives CDR1 SQVTM, CDR2 ANQGSEA. V was clipped by 7 bases and J by 4 bases; unmatched bases: 7. The CDR3 protein is CSGAGTDYEQYF. CDR3 nucleotide sequence: TGCAGCGGCGCCGGGACAGATTACGAGCAGTACTTC.

V and J are TRBV5-6 and TRBJ1-4; D unclear. The CDR3 spans 14 residues. Deletions cut 4 bases from V and 7 bases from J, with 14 bases between. CDR1 is SGHDT and CDR2 is YYEEEE in the germline V gene. The CDR3 protein is CASSRELRGEKLFF. CDR3 in DNA: TGTGCCAGCAGCCGGGAGCTCCGGGGTGAAAAACTGTTTTTT.

V and J are TRBV27 and TRBJ2-7; maybe TRBD1 (6 bases). Germline CDR1 MNHEY, CDR2 SMNVEV (reference sequence). Trimming removed 3 bases at V and 3 bases at J, with 15 bases between. The CDR3 contains 15 residues. The CDR3 region is CASSLGRGGVYEQYF. The CDR3 DNA follows: TGTGCCAGCAGTTTGGGCAGGGGTGGGGTCTACGAGCAGTACTTC.

The DNA of the CDR3 is TGCAGCGGGATCGACAGGGGAGGGTCAGATACGCAGTATTTT. This translates into CSGIDRGGSDTQYF. The genes are TRBV29-1 and TRBJ2-3; perhaps TRBD1 as D (8 bases). The CDR3 covers 14 residues. The germline CDR1 and CDR2 sequences are SQVTM and ANQGSEA. Trimming pared 7 bases from V and 4 bases from J, leaving 18 bases between.